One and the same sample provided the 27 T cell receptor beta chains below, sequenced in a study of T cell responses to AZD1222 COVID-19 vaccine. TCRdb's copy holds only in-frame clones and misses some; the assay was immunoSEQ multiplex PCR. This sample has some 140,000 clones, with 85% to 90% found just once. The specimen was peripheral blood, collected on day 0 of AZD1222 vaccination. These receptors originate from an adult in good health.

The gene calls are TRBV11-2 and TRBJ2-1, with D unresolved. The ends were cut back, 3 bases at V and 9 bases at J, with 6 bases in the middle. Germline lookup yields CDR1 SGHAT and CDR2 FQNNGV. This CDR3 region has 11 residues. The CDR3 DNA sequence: TGTGCCAGCAGCTTCAGGAGTGAGCAGTTCTTC. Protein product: CASSFRSEQFF.

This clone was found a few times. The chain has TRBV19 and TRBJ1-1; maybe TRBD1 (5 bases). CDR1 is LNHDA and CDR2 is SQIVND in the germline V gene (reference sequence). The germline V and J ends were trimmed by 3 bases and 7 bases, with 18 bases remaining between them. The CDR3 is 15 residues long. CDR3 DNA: TGTGCCAGTAGTATCGCCGACAGCCTTAAAAATGAAGCTTTCTTT. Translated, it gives CASSIADSLKNEAFF. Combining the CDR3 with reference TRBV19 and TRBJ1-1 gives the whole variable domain DGGITQSPKYLFRKEGQNVTLSCEQNLNHDAMYWYRQDPGQGLRLIYYSQIVNDFQKGDIAEGYSVSREKKESFPLTVTSAQKNPTAFYLCASSIADSLKNEAFFGQGTRLTVV.

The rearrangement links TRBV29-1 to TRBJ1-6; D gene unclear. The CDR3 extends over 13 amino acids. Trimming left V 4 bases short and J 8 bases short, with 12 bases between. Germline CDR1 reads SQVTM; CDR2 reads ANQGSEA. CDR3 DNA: TGCAGCGTTGGAGAGGCCGGGGATTCACCCCTCCACTTT. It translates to CSVGEAGDSPLHF.

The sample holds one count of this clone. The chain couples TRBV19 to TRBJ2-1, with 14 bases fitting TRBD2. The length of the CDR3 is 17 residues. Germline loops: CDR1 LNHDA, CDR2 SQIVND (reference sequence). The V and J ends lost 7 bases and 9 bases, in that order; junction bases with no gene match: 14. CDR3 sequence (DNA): TGTGCCAGTACCCTGACTAGCGGGAGGGCCCCAGTGGGTGAGCAGTTCTTC. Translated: CASTLTSGRAPVGEQFF.

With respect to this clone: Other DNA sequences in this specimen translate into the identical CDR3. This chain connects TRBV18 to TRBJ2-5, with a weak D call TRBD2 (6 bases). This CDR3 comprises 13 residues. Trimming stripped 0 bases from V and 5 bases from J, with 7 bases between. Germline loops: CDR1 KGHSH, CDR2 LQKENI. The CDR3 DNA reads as TGTGCCAGCTCACCACCGCGGGGTGAGACCCAGTACTTC. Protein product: CASSPPRGETQYF.

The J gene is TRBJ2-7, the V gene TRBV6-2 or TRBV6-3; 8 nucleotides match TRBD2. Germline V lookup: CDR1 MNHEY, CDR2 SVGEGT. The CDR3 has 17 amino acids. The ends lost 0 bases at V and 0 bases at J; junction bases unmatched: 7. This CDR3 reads CASSYSRLAGLSYEQYF. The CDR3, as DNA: TGTGCCAGCAGTTACTCGAGGCTAGCGGGCCTCTCCTACGAGCAGTACTTC.

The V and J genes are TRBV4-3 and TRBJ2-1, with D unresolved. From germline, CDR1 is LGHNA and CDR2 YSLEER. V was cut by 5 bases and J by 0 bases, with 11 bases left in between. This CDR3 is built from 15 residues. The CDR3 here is CASSASLSSYNEQFF. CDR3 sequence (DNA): TGCGCCAGCAGCGCTTCCTTGAGCTCCTACAATGAGCAGTTCTTC.

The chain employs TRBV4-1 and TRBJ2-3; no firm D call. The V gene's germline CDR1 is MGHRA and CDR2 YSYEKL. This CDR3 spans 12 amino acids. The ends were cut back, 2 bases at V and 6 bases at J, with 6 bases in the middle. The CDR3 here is CASSQPLDTQYF. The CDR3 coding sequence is TGCGCCAGCAGCCAACCGCTGGATACGCAGTATTTT.

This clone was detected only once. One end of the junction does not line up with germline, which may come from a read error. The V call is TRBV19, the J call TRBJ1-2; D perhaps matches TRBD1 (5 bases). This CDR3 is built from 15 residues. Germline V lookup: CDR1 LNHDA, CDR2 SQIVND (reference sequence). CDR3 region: CASSIGIGRGYDYTF. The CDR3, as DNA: TGTGCCAGTAGTATAGGGATCGGACGGGGCTATGACTACACCTTC. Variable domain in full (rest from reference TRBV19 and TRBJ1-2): DGGITQSPKYLFRKEGQNVTLSCEQNLNHDAMYWYRQDPGQGLRLIYYSQIVNDFQKGDIAEGYSVSREKKESFPLTVTSAQKNPTAFYLCASSIGIGRGYDYTFGSGTRLTVV.

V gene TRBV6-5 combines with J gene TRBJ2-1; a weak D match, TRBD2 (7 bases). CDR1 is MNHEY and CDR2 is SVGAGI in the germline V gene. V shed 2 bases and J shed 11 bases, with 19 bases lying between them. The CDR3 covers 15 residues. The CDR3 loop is CASSYRRAGHRQQFF. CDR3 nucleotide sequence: TGTGCCAGCAGTTACCGCCGAGCGGGACACCGGCAGCAGTTCTTC.

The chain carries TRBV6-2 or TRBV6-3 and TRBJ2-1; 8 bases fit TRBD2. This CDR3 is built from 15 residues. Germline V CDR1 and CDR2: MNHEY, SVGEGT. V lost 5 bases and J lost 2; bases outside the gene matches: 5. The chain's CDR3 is CASSDSGRTYNEQFF. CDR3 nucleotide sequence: TGTGCCAGCAGTGACAGCGGGAGAACCTACAATGAGCAGTTCTTC.

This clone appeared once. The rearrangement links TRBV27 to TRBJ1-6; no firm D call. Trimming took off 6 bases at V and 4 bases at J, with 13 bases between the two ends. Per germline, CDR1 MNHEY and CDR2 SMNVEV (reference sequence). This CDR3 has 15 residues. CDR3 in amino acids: CASSTSLAYNSPLHF. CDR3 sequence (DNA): TGTGCCAGCAGCACGTCCCTAGCGTATAATTCACCCCTCCACTTT.

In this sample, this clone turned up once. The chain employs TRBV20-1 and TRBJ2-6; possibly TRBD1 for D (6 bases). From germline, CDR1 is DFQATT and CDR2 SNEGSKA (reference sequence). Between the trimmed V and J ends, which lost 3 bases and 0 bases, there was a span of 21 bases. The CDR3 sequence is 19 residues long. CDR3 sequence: CSASSNGQLFNSGANVLTF. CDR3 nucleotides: TGCAGTGCTAGTTCCAATGGACAGTTGTTTAACTCTGGGGCCAACGTCCTGACTTTC.

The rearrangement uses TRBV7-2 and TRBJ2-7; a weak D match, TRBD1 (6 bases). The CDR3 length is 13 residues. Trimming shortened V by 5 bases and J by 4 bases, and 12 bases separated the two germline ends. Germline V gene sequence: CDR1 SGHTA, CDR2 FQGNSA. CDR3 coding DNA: TGTGCCAGCAGCCCACGCACAGGGTACGAGCAGTACTTC. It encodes CASSPRTGYEQYF.

CDR3 bases: TGTGCCAGCAGTTTAATTTCCGGGGCTCAGCCCCAGCATTTT. As protein: CASSLISGAQPQHF. This chain uses TRBV27 with TRBJ1-5, with D possibly TRBD1 on 5 matching bases. Germline CDR1 and CDR2: MNHEY and SMNVEV (reference sequence). The CDR3 runs to 14 residues. V lost 2 bases, J lost 6 bases, and 11 bases lay in between.

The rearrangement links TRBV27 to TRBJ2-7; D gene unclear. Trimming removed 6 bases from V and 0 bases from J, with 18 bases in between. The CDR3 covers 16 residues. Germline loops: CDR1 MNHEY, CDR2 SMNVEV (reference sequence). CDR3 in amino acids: CASSSIGGSRSYEQYF. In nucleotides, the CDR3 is TGTGCCAGCAGCTCAATTGGCGGCAGCCGCTCCTACGAGCAGTACTTC.

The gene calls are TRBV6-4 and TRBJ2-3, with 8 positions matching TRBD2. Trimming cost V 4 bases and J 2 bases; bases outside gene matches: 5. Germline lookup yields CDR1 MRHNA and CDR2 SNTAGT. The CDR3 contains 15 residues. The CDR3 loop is CASSVELAATDTQYF. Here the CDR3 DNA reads TGTGCCAGCAGTGTTGAACTAGCGGCCACAGATACGCAGTATTTT.

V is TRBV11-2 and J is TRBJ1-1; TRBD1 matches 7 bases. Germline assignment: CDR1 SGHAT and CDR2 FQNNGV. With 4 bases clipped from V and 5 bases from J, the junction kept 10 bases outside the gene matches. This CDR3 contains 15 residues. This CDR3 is CASSSNRDRETEAFF. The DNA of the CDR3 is TGTGCCAGCAGCTCAAATAGAGACAGGGAAACTGAAGCTTTCTTT.

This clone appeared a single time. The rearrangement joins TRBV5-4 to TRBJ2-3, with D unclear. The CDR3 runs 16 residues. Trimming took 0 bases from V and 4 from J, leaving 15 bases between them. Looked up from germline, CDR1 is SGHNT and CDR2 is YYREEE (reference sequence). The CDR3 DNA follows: TGTGCCAGCAGCTTGGTGGCTAGAATTTCCCCAGATACGCAGTATTTT. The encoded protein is CASSLVARISPDTQYF. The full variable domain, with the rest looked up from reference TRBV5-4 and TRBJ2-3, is ETGVTQSPTHLIKTRGQQVTLRCSSQSGHNTVSWYQQALGQGPQFIFQYYREEENGRGNFPPRFSGLQFPNYSSELNVNALELDDSALYLCASSLVARISPDTQYFGPGTRLTVL.

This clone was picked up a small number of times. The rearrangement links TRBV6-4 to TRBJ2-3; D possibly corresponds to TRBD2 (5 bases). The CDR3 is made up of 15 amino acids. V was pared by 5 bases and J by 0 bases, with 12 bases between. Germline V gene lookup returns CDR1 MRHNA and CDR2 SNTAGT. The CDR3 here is CASSRAEASTDTQYF. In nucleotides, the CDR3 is TGTGCCAGCAGTAGAGCGGAGGCGAGCACAGATACGCAGTATTTT.

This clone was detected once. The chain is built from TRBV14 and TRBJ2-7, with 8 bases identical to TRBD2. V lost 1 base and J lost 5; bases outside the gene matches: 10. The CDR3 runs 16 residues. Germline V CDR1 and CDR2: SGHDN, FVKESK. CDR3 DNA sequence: TGTGCCAGCAGCCAAGGGTATAGCGGGACTTGGGACGAGCAGTACTTC. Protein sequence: CASSQGYSGTWDEQYF.

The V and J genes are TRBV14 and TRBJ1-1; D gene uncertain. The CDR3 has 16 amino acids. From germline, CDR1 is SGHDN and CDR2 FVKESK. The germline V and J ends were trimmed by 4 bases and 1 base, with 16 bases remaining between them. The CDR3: CASSLRTQTGNTEAFF. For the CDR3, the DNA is TGTGCCAGCAGCCTACGAACTCAGACGGGGAACACTGAAGCTTTCTTT.

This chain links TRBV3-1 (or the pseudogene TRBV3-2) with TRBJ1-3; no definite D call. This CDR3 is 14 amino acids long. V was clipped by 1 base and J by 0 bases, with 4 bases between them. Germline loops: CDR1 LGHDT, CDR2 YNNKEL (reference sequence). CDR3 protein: CASSQVVSGNTIYF. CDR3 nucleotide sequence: TGTGCCAGCAGCCAAGTGGTCTCTGGAAACACCATATATTTT.

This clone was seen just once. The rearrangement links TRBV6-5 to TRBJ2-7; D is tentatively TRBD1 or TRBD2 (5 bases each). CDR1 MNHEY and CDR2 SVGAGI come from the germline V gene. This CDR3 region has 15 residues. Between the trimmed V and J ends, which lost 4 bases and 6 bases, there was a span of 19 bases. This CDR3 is CASSFTGTIQAEQYF. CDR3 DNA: TGTGCCAGCAGTTTCACCGGGACCATTCAAGCCGAGCAGTACTTC.

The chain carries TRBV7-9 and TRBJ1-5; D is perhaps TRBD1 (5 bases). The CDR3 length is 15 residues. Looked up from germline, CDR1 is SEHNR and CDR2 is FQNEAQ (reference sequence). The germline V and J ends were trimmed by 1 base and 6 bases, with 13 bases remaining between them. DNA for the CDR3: TGTGCCAGCAGCTTAGGGGGGGGACGTAGTCAGCCCCAGCATTTT. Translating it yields CASSLGGGRSQPQHF.

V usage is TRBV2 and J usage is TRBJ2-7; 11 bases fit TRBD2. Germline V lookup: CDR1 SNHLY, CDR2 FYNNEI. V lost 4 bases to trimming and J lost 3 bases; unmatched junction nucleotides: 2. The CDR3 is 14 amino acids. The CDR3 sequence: CASSVSGGGYEQYF. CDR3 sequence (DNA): TGTGCCAGCAGTGTTAGCGGGGGGGGCTACGAGCAGTACTTC.

The chain's CDR3 is CASSEVRTSGPNYEQYF. The CDR3 coding sequence is TGTGCCAGCAGTGAAGTAAGGACTAGCGGTCCTAACTACGAGCAGTACTTC. This chain uses TRBV6-1 with TRBJ2-7, with 10 bases fitting TRBD2. This CDR3 has 17 residues. CDR1 is MNHNS and CDR2 is SASEGT in the germline V gene. V gave up 1 base and J gave up 3 bases; unmatched junction bases: 9.